The 28 T cell receptor beta chains below come from one sample, sequenced in a study of response to subunit inactivated influenza vaccine. TCRdb ran MiXCR on the RT-PCR reads and lists one entry per CDR3 protein. The sample shows roughly 670,000 distinct CDR3 sequences, 12% to 15% of them seen only once. The source was PBMCs from blood, collected 14 days before vaccination. Receptors were obtained from a man aged 50-59 years who received an inactivated influenza vaccine.

The chain is built from TRBV6-5 and TRBJ2-1; D not resolved. V shed 2 bases and J shed 8 bases, with 16 bases lying between them. This CDR3 is built from 15 residues. Germline V gives CDR1 MNHEY, CDR2 SVGAGI. The CDR3 coding sequence is TGTGCCAGCAGTTACCAGCCCAGGCTTTACTATGAGCAGTTCTTC. This sequence encodes CASSYQPRLYYEQFF.

This clonotype was observed a handful of times. The gene calls are TRBV5-1 and TRBJ2-3; D possibly matches TRBD1 or TRBD2 (5 bases each). The V gene's germline CDR1 is SGHRS and CDR2 YFSETQ. Deletions cut 0 bases from V and 4 bases from J, with 18 bases between. The CDR3 runs 17 residues. The CDR3 DNA reads TGCGCCAGCAGCTTGGGGACCGGGACGTCGGAACCAGATACGCAGTATTTT. This codes for CASSLGTGTSEPDTQYF. Full variable domain (remainder filled in from reference TRBV5-1 and TRBJ2-3): KAGVTQTPRYLIKTRGQQVTLSCSPISGHRSVSWYQQTPGQGLQFLFEYFSETQRNKGNFPGRFSGRQFSNSRSEMNVSTLELGDSALYLCASSLGTGTSEPDTQYFGPGTRLTVL.

In DNA, the CDR3 is TGTGCCAGCAGTTACTCGCAGAGGGCCTACGAGCAGTACTTC. It codes for CASSYSQRAYEQYF. The chain couples TRBV6-5 to TRBJ2-7; a possible D gene is TRBD2 (5 bases). The germline V gene encodes CDR1 MNHEY and CDR2 SVGAGI. This CDR3 is built from 14 residues. V gave up 0 bases and J gave up 2 bases, with 8 bases separating them.

Many counts were recorded for this clonotype. V gene TRBV4-1 combines with J gene TRBJ2-3; tentatively, D is TRBD2 (6 bases). The CDR3 spans 14 residues. Trimming shortened V by 3 bases and J by 9 bases, and 16 bases separated the two germline ends. Germline V lookup: CDR1 MGHRA, CDR2 YSYEKL. CDR3 nucleotides: TGCGCCAGCAGCCATCCAAGGACTGCGGGGACGCAGTATTTT. The encoded protein is CASSHPRTAGTQYF.

The chain recombines TRBV10-3 with TRBJ1-5; a weak D match, TRBD1 (5 bases). The ends were cut back, 6 bases at V and 0 bases at J, with 15 bases in the middle. There are 16 residues in the CDR3. CDR1 ENHRY and CDR2 SYGVKD come from the germline V gene. The CDR3 sequence: CAIRGDGDSSNQPQHF. Written as DNA, the CDR3 is TGTGCCATCAGGGGGGACGGGGATTCTAGCAATCAGCCCCAGCATTTT.

This clonotype was counted many times. This rearrangement joins TRBV5-1 to TRBJ2-5; TRBD1 matches 9 bases. J lost 5 bases, V lost 0 bases, and 5 bases had no gene match. Germline CDR1 reads SGHRS; CDR2 reads YFSETQ. CDR3 size: 15 residues. The CDR3 is CASSLVGTGKETQYF. Written as DNA, the CDR3 is TGCGCCAGCAGCTTGGTCGGGACAGGGAAGGAGACCCAGTACTTC.

The chain couples TRBV7-9 to TRBJ1-2; 9 nucleotides match TRBD1. The V gene's germline CDR1 is SEHNR and CDR2 FQNEAQ (reference sequence). The CDR3 consists of 16 residues. J gave up 2 bases and V 5 bases, and 9 bases lay outside the gene matches. The CDR3 DNA reads TGTGCCAGCAGCCTACTACCCGGGACAGGGAACTATGGCTACACCTTC. Encoded protein: CASSLLPGTGNYGYTF.

This chain uses TRBV7-2 with TRBJ1-5; D unclear. The CDR3 runs to 16 residues. Deletions cut 2 bases from V and 0 bases from J, with 11 bases between. Germline V CDR1 and CDR2: SGHTA, FQGNSA. The CDR3 protein is CASSLLAVNSNQPQHF. CDR3 coding DNA: TGTGCCAGCAGCTTACTTGCGGTCAATAGCAATCAGCCCCAGCATTTT.

This clonotype was seen many times. The chain uses TRBV30 and TRBJ1-5; TRBD1 aligns across 7 bases. After removal of 0 bases from V and 4 bases from J, the junction contained 0 bases not matched to a gene. Germline loops: CDR1 GTSNPN, CDR2 SVGIG (reference sequence). CDR3 length: 13 residues. The CDR3 DNA reads as TGTGCCTGGAGTGTACAGGGGAATCAGCCCCAGCATTTT. It specifies CAWSVQGNQPQHF. Combining the CDR3 with reference TRBV30 and TRBJ1-5 gives the whole variable domain SQTIHQWPATLVQPVGSPLSLECTVEGTSNPNLYWYRQAAGRGLQLLFYSVGIGQISSEVPQNLSASRPQDRQFILSSKKLLLSDSGFYLCAWSVQGNQPQHFGDGTRLSIL.

V is TRBV6-1 and J is TRBJ2-7, with TRBD2 matching 7 bases. The CDR3 covers 14 residues. Germline V gene lookup returns CDR1 MNHNS and CDR2 SASEGT. Trimming at V came to 3 bases and at J to 3 bases, leaving 5 bases not matched to a gene. The CDR3 sequence is CASSDGTNIYEQYF. CDR3 bases: TGTGCCAGCAGTGACGGGACTAACATCTACGAGCAGTACTTC.

The chain is built from TRBV5-4 and TRBJ2-5; D gene ambiguous. V was cut by 4 bases and J by 1 base, with 14 bases left in between. The CDR3 has 15 residues. Germline V gives CDR1 SGHNT, CDR2 YYREEE (reference sequence). The CDR3 loop is CASSTRTAAQETQYF. CDR3 coding DNA: TGTGCCAGCAGCACAAGGACGGCAGCCCAAGAGACCCAGTACTTC.

This clonotype has at least ten counts. This chain links TRBV4-3 with TRBJ2-7, with TRBD2 identical over 7 bases. The CDR3 is 17 amino acids. CDR1 is LGHNA and CDR2 is YSLEER in the germline V gene. V was clipped by 4 bases and J by 0 bases; unmatched bases: 12. The CDR3 loop is CASSPGVASGSSYEQYF. In nucleotides, the CDR3 is TGCGCCAGCAGCCCAGGAGTAGCTAGCGGTAGCTCCTACGAGCAGTACTTC.

V and J are TRBV4-3 and TRBJ2-7; a weak D match, TRBD1 (6 bases). This CDR3 is 15 amino acids long. Per germline, CDR1 LGHNA and CDR2 YSLEER. Trimming shortened V by 0 bases and J by 5 bases, and 14 bases separated the two germline ends. As DNA, the CDR3 is TGCGCCAGCAGCCAAGATAAGAGCAGGGGTCACGAGCAGTACTTC. This encodes CASSQDKSRGHEQYF.

This clonotype came up a few times. The V call is TRBV4-2, the J call TRBJ1-2; 9 nucleotides agree with TRBD1. Germline CDR1 LGHNA, CDR2 YNFKEQ. This CDR3 spans 15 amino acids. Trimming at V came to 0 bases and at J to 5 bases, leaving 4 bases not matched to a gene. CDR3 bases: TGTGCCAGCAGCCAAGAGGGGACAGGGTTTTATGGCTACACCTTC. Its translation is CASSQEGTGFYGYTF.

This clonotype was seen a few times. The junction differs from germline at one of its ends, possibly a read error. The chain links TRBV11-2 to TRBJ2-7, with TRBD1 identical over 7 bases. The CDR3 sequence is 13 residues long. The germline gives CDR1 SGHAT, CDR2 FQNNGV. This CDR3 reads CASSIDRDGEQYF. DNA for the CDR3: TGTGCCAGCAGCATAGACAGGGACGGCGAGCAGTACTTC.

This chain connects TRBV15 to TRBJ2-3; 10 bases fit TRBD1. CDR1 and CDR2 from the germline V gene are LNHNV and YYDKDF (reference sequence). J gave up 5 bases and V 3 bases, and 5 bases lay outside the gene matches. CDR3 length equals 15 residues. In DNA, the CDR3 is TGTGCCACCAGCAGTCCGGGACAGGGGATAGATACGCAGTATTTT. Protein: CATSSPGQGIDTQYF.

This clonotype has more than one count but fewer than ten. The V call is TRBV5-1, the J call TRBJ2-5, with TRBD2 as a possible D gene (6 bases). The CDR3 is made up of 15 amino acids. V was trimmed by 6 bases and J by 1 base, leaving 16 bases between them. Germline V gene data show CDR1 as SGHRS and CDR2 as YFSETQ. In DNA, the CDR3 is TGCGCCAGCACCCTAGGAAGCGGGTCCCAAGAGACCCAGTACTTC. Protein: CASTLGSGSQETQYF. Complete variable domain (other parts from reference TRBV5-1 and TRBJ2-5): KAGVTQTPRYLIKTRGQQVTLSCSPISGHRSVSWYQQTPGQGLQFLFEYFSETQRNKGNFPGRFSGRQFSNSRSEMNVSTLELGDSALYLCASTLGSGSQETQYFGPGTRLLVL.

This clonotype was recorded a few times. The chain combines TRBV9 with TRBJ2-6; D may be TRBD1 (6 bases). There are 17 residues in the CDR3. CDR1 is SGDLS and CDR2 is YYNGEE in the germline V gene. Between the trimmed V and J ends, which lost 5 bases and 2 bases, there was a span of 17 bases. For the CDR3, the DNA is TGTGCCAGCAGAAACGGTGGGGGCTTAGCTGGGGCCAACGTCCTGACTTTC. Its translation: CASRNGGGLAGANVLTF.

The chain employs TRBV5-1 and TRBJ2-1; unclear D gene. CDR1 SGHRS and CDR2 YFSETQ come from the germline V gene. V lost 0 bases to trimming and J lost 3 bases, with 10 bases between them. This CDR3 has 15 amino acids. The CDR3 DNA follows: TGCGCCAGCAGCTTGGAAGGGTTCGGCTACAATGAGCAGTTCTTC. Residues: CASSLEGFGYNEQFF.

This chain connects TRBV3-1 to TRBJ2-2, with a tentative D call TRBD2 (5 bases). From germline, CDR1 is LGHDT and CDR2 YNNKEL (reference sequence). V lost 6 bases and J 3 bases, leaving 11 bases between the germline ends. The CDR3 contains 14 residues. CDR3 protein: CASRSGSYTGELFF. CDR3 nucleotides: TGTGCCAGCAGGTCGGGGAGCTACACCGGGGAGCTGTTTTTT. The full variable domain, its missing parts supplied by reference TRBV3-1 and TRBJ2-2, is DTAVSQTPKYLVTQMGNDKSIKCEQNLGHDTMYWYKQDSKKFLKIMFSYNNKELIINETVPNRFSPKSPDKAHLNLHINSLELGDSAVYFCASRSGSYTGELFFGEGSRLTVL.

This clonotype was seen only a few times. This CDR3 is CASSPRTLGYEQYF. The CDR3 DNA sequence: TGTGCCAGCAGCCCTAGGACGCTAGGCTACGAGCAGTACTTC. The rearrangement links TRBV6-1 to TRBJ2-7; D remains unclear. Looked up from germline, CDR1 is MNHNS and CDR2 is SASEGT. CDR3 length equals 14 residues. V lost 6 bases, J lost 3 bases, and 15 bases lay in between.

The V and J genes are TRBV5-1 and TRBJ2-7; 7 bases are shared with TRBD2. Germline loops: CDR1 SGHRS, CDR2 YFSETQ. The CDR3 runs to 15 residues. With 0 bases clipped from V and 6 bases from J, the junction kept 9 bases outside the gene matches. The CDR3 loop is CASSLAVGGSSEQYF. CDR3 bases: TGCGCCAGCAGCTTGGCCGTGGGGGGGTCTAGCGAGCAGTACTTC. The full variable domain, with the rest looked up from reference TRBV5-1 and TRBJ2-7, is KAGVTQTPRYLIKTRGQQVTLSCSPISGHRSVSWYQQTPGQGLQFLFEYFSETQRNKGNFPGRFSGRQFSNSRSEMNVSTLELGDSALYLCASSLAVGGSSEQYFGPGTRLTVT.

In this sample, this clonotype turned up many times. J is TRBJ1-5 and V is TRBV28; tentatively, D is TRBD1 (5 bases). The germline gives CDR1 MDHEN, CDR2 SYDVKM. The CDR3 has 15 residues. Trimming took off 3 bases at V and 0 bases at J, with 9 bases between the two ends. The CDR3 DNA is TGTGCCAGCAGTTTTGGTACAGGTAGCAATCAGCCCCAGCATTTT. Protein product: CASSFGTGSNQPQHF. The full variable domain, rest sourced from reference TRBV28 and TRBJ1-5, is DVKVTQSSRYLVKRTGEKVFLECVQDMDHENMFWYRQDPGLGLRLIYFSYDVKMKEKGDIPEGYSVSREKKERFSLILESASTNQTSMYLCASSFGTGSNQPQHFGDGTRLSIL.

This chain joins TRBV19 and TRBJ2-2, with D possibly being TRBD2 (6 bases). The V gene's germline CDR1 is LNHDA and CDR2 SQIVND (reference sequence). The CDR3 is made up of 10 amino acids. The ends were cut back, 8 bases at V and 10 bases at J, with 8 bases in the middle. The DNA for the CDR3 is TGTGCCAGTCGGGGGAAGGAGCTGTTTTTT. This encodes CASRGKELFF.

The V gene is TRBV10-3, the J gene TRBJ2-2; TRBD2 aligns across 15 bases. Trimming cost V 5 bases and J 5 bases; bases outside gene matches: 3. Germline assignment: CDR1 ENHRY and CDR2 SYGVKD. The CDR3 sequence is 16 residues long. CDR3 bases: TGTGCCATCAGTCGGACTAGCGGGGGGGCGACCGGGGAGCTGTTTTTT. It yields the protein CAISRTSGGATGELFF.

The V gene is TRBV24-1, the J gene TRBJ2-2, with D possibly matching TRBD1 (5 bases). CDR1 KGHDR and CDR2 SFDVKD come from the germline V gene. V lost 7 bases, J lost 7 bases, and 9 bases lay in between. The CDR3 has 12 residues. The CDR3 region is CATSQGFGELFF. For the CDR3, the DNA is TGTGCCACCAGCCAGGGTTTCGGGGAGCTGTTTTTT.

V is TRBV4-1 and J is TRBJ1-2; TRBD1 aligns across 7 bases. This CDR3 has 16 amino acids. With V trimmed by 0 bases and J by 3 bases, 7 bases remained unmatched. Germline-derived CDR1 and CDR2 are MGHRA and YSYEKL. In DNA form, the CDR3 reads TGCGCCAGCAGCCAAGATCGGGACAGTGGGTACTATGGCTACACCTTC. It encodes CASSQDRDSGYYGYTF.

The V and J genes are TRBV29-1 and TRBJ1-1; D ambiguous. The CDR3 runs 11 residues. The V gene's germline CDR1 is SQVTM and CDR2 ANQGSEA. V gave up 7 bases and J gave up 7 bases, with 13 bases separating them. CDR3 in DNA: TGCAGCGACCGACCGGGTTATGAAGCTTTCTTT. This gives the protein CSDRPGYEAFF. Together with reference TRBV29-1 and TRBJ1-1, the CDR3 gives the full variable domain: SAVISQKPSRDICQRGTSLTIQCQVDSQVTMMFWYRQQPGQSLTLIATANQGSEATYESGFVIDKFPISRPNLTFSTLTVSNMSPEDSSIYLCSDRPGYEAFFGQGTRLTVV.